Detailed here is one T cell receptor (beta chain). The sample originates from a study of T cells of healthy individuals. From the 5' RACE reads, TCRdb called clonotypes with MiXCR, one entry per CDR3 protein. This sample carries about 63,000 distinct CDR3 sequences, roughly 17% of them seen once, and the ten largest clones take about 4.7%. The sequence was obtained from a human donor in good health.

CDR3 nucleotides: TGCGCCAGAAGCCCCCTCTTATCCACTGAAGCTTTCTTT. It specifies CARSPLLSTEAFF. The chain recombines TRBV5-1 with TRBJ1-1; D remains unclear. CDR3 length: 13 residues. Trimming removed 8 bases from V and 4 bases from J, with 15 bases in between. The germline gives CDR1 SGHRS, CDR2 YFSETQ.